A selection of T cell receptor beta chains follows, all from one sample in a study of preoperative IRX-2 immunotherapy in early breast cancer. Data came from immunoSEQ multiplex PCR; TCRdb stores just in-frame clones and leaves some out. In the table there are approximately 100,000 clones, approximately 90% of which are singletons. Sample: tumor tissue, taken after IRX-2 immunotherapy. These receptors all come from a human donor with breast cancer. CDR3s include the opening cysteine and the closing phenylalanine or tryptophan. The order of the fields is D gene, J gene, clone size, V gene, CDR3 DNA, CDR3 protein. A D gene is named only where the DNA matches it firmly. The size entry is marked missing in some rows and otherwise reads once, few, many or a size class.

d_gene: NA; j_gene: TRBJ2-7; abundance: NA; v_gene: TRBV15; CDR3nt: TGTGCCACCAGCCGAGGGGATCAGACCTACGAGCAGTACTTC; CDR3aa: CATSRGDQTYEQYF
d_gene: NA; j_gene: TRBJ2-2; abundance: NA; v_gene: TRBV19; CDR3nt: TGTGCCAGTACCAAAACAGGGAACACCGGGGAGCTGTTTTTT; CDR3aa: CASTKTGNTGELFF
d_gene: NA; j_gene: TRBJ2-1; abundance: once; v_gene: TRBV6-7; CDR3nt: TGTGCCAGCAGTGAACGGACTAACTCCTACAATGAGCAGTTCTTC; CDR3aa: CASSERTNSYNEQFF
d_gene: TRBD1; j_gene: TRBJ1-6; abundance: NA; v_gene: TRBV18; CDR3nt: TGTGCCAGCTCACTTACAGGGGGCAGCGCCTCCTATAATTCACCCCTCCACTTT; CDR3aa: CASSLTGGSASYNSPLHF
d_gene: NA; j_gene: TRBJ1-6; abundance: NA; v_gene: TRBV11-3; CDR3nt: TGTGCCAGCAGCTGGCGGGGTGAGAATTCACCCCTCCACTTT; CDR3aa: CASSWRGENSPLHF
d_gene: NA; j_gene: TRBJ1-4; abundance: NA; v_gene: TRBV28; CDR3nt: TGTGCCAGCGTGGGAGGGGCGGTAACTAATGAAAAACTGTTTTTT; CDR3aa: CASVGGAVTNEKLFF
d_gene: NA; j_gene: TRBJ1-5; abundance: few; v_gene: TRBV6-8; CDR3nt: TGTGCCAGCAGCCGAGGGGGTGGGATCAATCAGCCCCAGCATTTT; CDR3aa: CASSRGGGINQPQHF
d_gene: NA; j_gene: TRBJ1-1; abundance: NA; v_gene: TRBV19; CDR3nt: TGTGCCAGTAGTAAGCCGGGGTTGACTGAAGCTTTCTTT; CDR3aa: CASSKPGLTEAFF
d_gene: TRBD1; j_gene: TRBJ2-7; abundance: once; v_gene: TRBV28; CDR3nt: TGTGCCAGCAGAAAAACAGGGGGCTACGAGCAGTACTTC; CDR3aa: CASRKTGGYEQYF
d_gene: TRBD1; j_gene: TRBJ2-1; abundance: NA; v_gene: TRBV7-1; CDR3nt: TGTGCCAGCAGCGCCACAGGGGGCAATGAGCAGTTCTTC; CDR3aa: CASSATGGNEQFF
d_gene: TRBD2; j_gene: TRBJ2-1; abundance: NA; v_gene: TRBV5-1; CDR3nt: TGCGCCAGCAGCTTGGAGAGCGGGAGTATGAATGAGCAGTTCTTC; CDR3aa: CASSLESGSMNEQFF
d_gene: TRBD2; j_gene: TRBJ2-7; abundance: once; v_gene: TRBV28; CDR3nt: TGTGCCAGCAGTTTGCGGGAGGGTTGGCGCTACGAGCAGTACTTC; CDR3aa: CASSLREGWRYEQYF
d_gene: NA; j_gene: TRBJ2-7; abundance: NA; v_gene: TRBV28; CDR3nt: TGTGCCAGCAGTCCCCTCACATCCGGGACTTCCTCGCCCTACGAGCAGTACTTC; CDR3aa: CASSPLTSGTSSPYEQYF
d_gene: TRBD1; j_gene: TRBJ2-1; abundance: NA; v_gene: TRBV5-1; CDR3nt: TGCGCCAGCAGCCAGGGACAGGGGTTGGCTGAGCAGTTCTTC; CDR3aa: CASSQGQGLAEQFF
d_gene: NA; j_gene: TRBJ2-1; abundance: NA; v_gene: TRBV29-1; CDR3nt: TGCAGCGTTGAACAAGCCACAGGTAATGAGCAGTTCTTC; CDR3aa: CSVEQATGNEQFF
d_gene: NA; j_gene: TRBJ2-6; abundance: NA; v_gene: TRBV30; CDR3nt: TGTGCCTGGAGATCAAAGCCCACTGGGGCCAACGTCCTGACTTTC; CDR3aa: CAWRSKPTGANVLTF
d_gene: NA; j_gene: TRBJ1-1; abundance: NA; v_gene: TRBV28; CDR3nt: TGTGCCAGCAGCACCATGGGGGGCGGGAAGGAAGAAGCTTTCTTT; CDR3aa: CASSTMGGGKEEAFF
d_gene: NA; j_gene: TRBJ1-2; abundance: NA; v_gene: TRBV6-8; CDR3nt: TGTGCCAGCAGTGCTGGCAGAAACAACTATGGCTACACCTTC; CDR3aa: CASSAGRNNYGYTF
d_gene: TRBD1; j_gene: TRBJ2-7; abundance: NA; v_gene: TRBV28; CDR3nt: TGTGCCAGCACGGGACAGGGGCCCTACGAGCAGTACTTC; CDR3aa: CASTGQGPYEQYF
d_gene: NA; j_gene: TRBJ1-4; abundance: NA; v_gene: TRBV18; CDR3nt: TGTGCCAGCTCACCACTTTCAGGGAACCCTAATGAAAAACTGTTTTTT; CDR3aa: CASSPLSGNPNEKLFF
d_gene: NA; j_gene: TRBJ1-4; abundance: NA; v_gene: TRBV30; CDR3nt: TGTGCCTGGAGTCCCGGGGGTGAAAAACTGTTTTTT; CDR3aa: CAWSPGGEKLFF
d_gene: NA; j_gene: TRBJ1-1; abundance: NA; v_gene: TRBV6-8; CDR3nt: TGTGCCAGCAGTTTCTTGGGCTTGAACACTGAAGCTTTCTTT; CDR3aa: CASSFLGLNTEAFF
d_gene: TRBD1; j_gene: TRBJ2-3; abundance: NA; v_gene: TRBV29-1; CDR3nt: TGCAGCGCCGGACAGGGTCCCACAGATACGCAGTATTTT; CDR3aa: CSAGQGPTDTQYF
d_gene: NA; j_gene: TRBJ2-5; abundance: NA; v_gene: TRBV6-8; CDR3nt: TGTGCCAGCATTAAAGCGGGTGGGGAGACCCAGTACTTC; CDR3aa: CASIKAGGETQYF
d_gene: NA; j_gene: TRBJ2-5; abundance: NA; v_gene: TRBV29-1; CDR3nt: TGCAGCGTTGAAGAGGGGGAGCTCGACGAGACCCAGTACTTC; CDR3aa: CSVEEGELDETQYF
d_gene: TRBD1; j_gene: TRBJ1-2; abundance: NA; v_gene: TRBV28; CDR3nt: TGTGCCAGCAGTTTAAACAGGGGCTCAGGCTACACCTTC; CDR3aa: CASSLNRGSGYTF